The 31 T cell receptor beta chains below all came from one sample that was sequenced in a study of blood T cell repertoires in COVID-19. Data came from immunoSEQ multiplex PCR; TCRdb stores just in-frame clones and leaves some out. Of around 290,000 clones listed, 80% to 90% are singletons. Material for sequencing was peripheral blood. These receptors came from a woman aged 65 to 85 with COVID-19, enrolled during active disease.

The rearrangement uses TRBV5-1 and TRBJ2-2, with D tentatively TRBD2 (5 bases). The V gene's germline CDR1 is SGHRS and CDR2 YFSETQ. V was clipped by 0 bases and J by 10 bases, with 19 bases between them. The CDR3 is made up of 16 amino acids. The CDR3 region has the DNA TGCGCCAGCAGCTTGGAGCGGCACTCCACCGGCGTGGAGCTGTTTTTT. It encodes CASSLERHSTGVELFF.

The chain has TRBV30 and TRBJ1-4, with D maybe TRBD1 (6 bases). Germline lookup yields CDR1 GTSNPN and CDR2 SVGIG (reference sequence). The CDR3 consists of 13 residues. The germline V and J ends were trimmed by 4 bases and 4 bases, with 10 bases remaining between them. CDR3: CAWNRVFNEKLFF. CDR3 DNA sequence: TGTGCCTGGAACAGGGTTTTTAATGAAAAACTGTTTTTT.

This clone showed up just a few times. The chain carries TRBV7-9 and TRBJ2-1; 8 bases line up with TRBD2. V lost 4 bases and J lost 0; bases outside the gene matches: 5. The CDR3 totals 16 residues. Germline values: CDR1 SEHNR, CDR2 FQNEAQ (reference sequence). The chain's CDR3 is CASSSRGGSSYNEQFF. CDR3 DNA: TGTGCCAGCAGCTCCCGGGGGGGCAGCTCCTACAATGAGCAGTTCTTC.

The CDR3 reads CASSPQGDLASYEQYF. CDR3 coding DNA: TGTGCCAGCAGCCCCCAGGGGGACCTAGCGTCCTACGAGCAGTACTTC. V gene TRBV9 combines with J gene TRBJ2-7; a weak D match, TRBD1 (7 bases). The CDR3 has 16 amino acids. V lost 4 bases, J lost 1 base, and 18 bases lay in between. The germline gives CDR1 SGDLS, CDR2 YYNGEE.

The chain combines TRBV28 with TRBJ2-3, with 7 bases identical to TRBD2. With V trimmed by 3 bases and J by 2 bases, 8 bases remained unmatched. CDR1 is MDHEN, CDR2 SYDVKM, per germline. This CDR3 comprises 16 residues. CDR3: CASSLPAGSLTDTQYF. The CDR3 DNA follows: TGTGCCAGCAGTTTGCCAGCGGGGAGTCTCACAGATACGCAGTATTTT.

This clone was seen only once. The CDR3 DNA reads TGCGCCAGCAGCTTGCTACAGGGGGTTGAGACCCGCTACACCTTC. Protein: CASSLLQGVETRYTF. V is TRBV5-1 and J is TRBJ1-2; TRBD1 agrees at 8 bases. This CDR3 region has 15 residues. V lost 1 base and J lost 9; bases outside the gene matches: 11. The germline V gene encodes CDR1 SGHRS and CDR2 YFSETQ. Looking up the rest from reference TRBV5-1 and TRBJ1-2 gives the full variable domain: KAGVTQTPRYLIKTRGQQVTLSCSPISGHRSVSWYQQTPGQGLQFLFEYFSETQRNKGNFPGRFSGRQFSNSRSEMNVSTLELGDSALYLCASSLLQGVETRYTFGSGTRLTVV.

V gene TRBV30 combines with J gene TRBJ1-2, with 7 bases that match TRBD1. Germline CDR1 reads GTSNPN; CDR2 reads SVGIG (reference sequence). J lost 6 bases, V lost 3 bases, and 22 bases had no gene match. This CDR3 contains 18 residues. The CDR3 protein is CAWRFFWETGPTKHGYTF. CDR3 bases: TGTGCCTGGAGGTTTTTTTGGGAGACAGGGCCTACTAAACATGGCTACACCTTC.

The CDR3 sequence is CASSKSSRDYNSPLHF. The CDR3 bases are TGCGCCAGCAGCAAGTCCTCCAGGGATTATAATTCACCCCTCCACTTT. This sequence joins TRBV4-1 and TRBJ1-6, with D perhaps matching TRBD1 (5 bases). Trimming shortened V by 5 bases and J by 4 bases, and 15 bases separated the two germline ends. The CDR3 runs to 16 residues. Germline lookup yields CDR1 MGHRA and CDR2 YSYEKL.

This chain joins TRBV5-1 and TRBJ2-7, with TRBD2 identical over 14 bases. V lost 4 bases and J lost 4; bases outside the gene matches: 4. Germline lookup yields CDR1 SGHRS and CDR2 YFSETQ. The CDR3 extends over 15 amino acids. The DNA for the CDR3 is TGCGCCAGCAGCATCGGACTAGCGGGGGGTTACGAGCAGTACTTC. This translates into CASSIGLAGGYEQYF. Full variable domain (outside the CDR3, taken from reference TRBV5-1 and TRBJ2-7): KAGVTQTPRYLIKTRGQQVTLSCSPISGHRSVSWYQQTPGQGLQFLFEYFSETQRNKGNFPGRFSGRQFSNSRSEMNVSTLELGDSALYLCASSIGLAGGYEQYFGPGTRLTVT.

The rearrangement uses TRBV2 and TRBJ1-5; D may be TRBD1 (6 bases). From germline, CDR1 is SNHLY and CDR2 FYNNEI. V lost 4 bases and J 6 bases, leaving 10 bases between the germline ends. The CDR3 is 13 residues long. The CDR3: CASSGGGSQPQHF. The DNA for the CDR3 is TGTGCCAGCAGTGGGGGGGGCAGTCAGCCCCAGCATTTT.

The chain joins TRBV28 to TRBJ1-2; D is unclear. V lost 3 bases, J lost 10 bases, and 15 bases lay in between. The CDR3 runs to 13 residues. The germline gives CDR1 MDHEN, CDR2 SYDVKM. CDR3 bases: TGTGCCAGCAGTTTCGCAGCGGCTAACGACTACACCTTC. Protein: CASSFAAANDYTF.

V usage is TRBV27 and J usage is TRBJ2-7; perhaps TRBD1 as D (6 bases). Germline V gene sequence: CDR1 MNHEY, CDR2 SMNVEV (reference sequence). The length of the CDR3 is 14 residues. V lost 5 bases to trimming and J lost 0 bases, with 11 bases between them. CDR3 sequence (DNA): TGTGCCAGCAGTACAGGGAAGGTCTCCTACGAGCAGTACTTC. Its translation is CASSTGKVSYEQYF.

CDR3 residues: CASSFTGSYYGYTF. The CDR3 DNA follows: TGTGCCAGCAGCTTCACAGGTTCATATTATGGCTACACCTTC. The genes are TRBV5-6 and TRBJ1-2, with D perhaps matching TRBD1 (5 bases). The germline gives CDR1 SGHDT, CDR2 YYEEEE. The CDR3 covers 14 residues. Trimming stripped 2 bases from V and 5 bases from J, with 13 bases between.

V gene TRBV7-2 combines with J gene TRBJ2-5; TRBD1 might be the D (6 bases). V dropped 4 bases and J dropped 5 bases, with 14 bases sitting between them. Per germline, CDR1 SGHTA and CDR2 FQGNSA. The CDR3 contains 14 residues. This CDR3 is CASSSRQDGETQYF. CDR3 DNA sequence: TGTGCCAGCAGCTCCCGACAGGATGGGGAGACCCAGTACTTC. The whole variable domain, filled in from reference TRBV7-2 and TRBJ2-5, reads GAGVSQSPSNKVTEKGKDVELRCDPISGHTALYWYRQSLGQGLEFLIYFQGNSAPDKSGLPSDRFSAERTGGSVSTLTIQRTQQEDSAVYLCASSSRQDGETQYFGPGTRLLVL.

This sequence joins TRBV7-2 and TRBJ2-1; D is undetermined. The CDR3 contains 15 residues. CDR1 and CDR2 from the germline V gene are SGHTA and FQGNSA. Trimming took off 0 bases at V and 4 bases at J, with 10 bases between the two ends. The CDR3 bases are TGTGCCAGCAGCTTAGCCTGGGTCGGGTACAATGAGCAGTTCTTC. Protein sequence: CASSLAWVGYNEQFF.

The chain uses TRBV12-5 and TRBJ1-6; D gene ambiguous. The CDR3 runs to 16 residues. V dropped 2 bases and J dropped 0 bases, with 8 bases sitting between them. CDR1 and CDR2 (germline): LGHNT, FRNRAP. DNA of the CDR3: TGTGCTAGTGGTTTGACCGGGAGCTCCTATAATTCACCCCTCCACTTT. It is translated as CASGLTGSSYNSPLHF.

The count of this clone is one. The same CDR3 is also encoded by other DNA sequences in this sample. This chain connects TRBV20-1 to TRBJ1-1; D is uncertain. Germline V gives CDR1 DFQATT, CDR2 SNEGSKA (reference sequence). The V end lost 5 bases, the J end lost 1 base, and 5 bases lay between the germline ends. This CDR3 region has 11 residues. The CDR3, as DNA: TGCAGTGCTCCCAGGAACACTGAAGCTTTCTTT. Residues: CSAPRNTEAFF.

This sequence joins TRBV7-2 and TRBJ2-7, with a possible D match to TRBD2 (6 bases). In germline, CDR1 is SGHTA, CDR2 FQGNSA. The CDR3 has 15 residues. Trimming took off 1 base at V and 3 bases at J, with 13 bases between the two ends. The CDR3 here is CASSLGAGPHYEQYF. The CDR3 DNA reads TGTGCCAGCAGCTTAGGGGCGGGACCACACTACGAGCAGTACTTC.

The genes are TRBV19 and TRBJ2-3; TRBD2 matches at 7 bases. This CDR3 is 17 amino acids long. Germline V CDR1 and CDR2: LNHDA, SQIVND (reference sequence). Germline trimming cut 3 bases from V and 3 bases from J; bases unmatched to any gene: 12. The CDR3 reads CASSILGGSGGTDTQYF. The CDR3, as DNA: TGTGCCAGTAGTATTCTAGGAGGCTCCGGGGGGACAGATACGCAGTATTTT.

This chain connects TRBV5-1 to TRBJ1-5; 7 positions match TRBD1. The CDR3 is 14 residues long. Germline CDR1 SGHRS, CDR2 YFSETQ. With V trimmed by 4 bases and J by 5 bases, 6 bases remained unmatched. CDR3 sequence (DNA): TGCGCCAGCAGCCCCGACAGGGCGGATCAGCCCCAGCATTTT. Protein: CASSPDRADQPQHF.

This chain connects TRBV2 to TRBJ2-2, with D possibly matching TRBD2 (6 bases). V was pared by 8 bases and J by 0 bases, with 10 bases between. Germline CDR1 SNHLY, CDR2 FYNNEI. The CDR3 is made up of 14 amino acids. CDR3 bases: TGTGCCAGCGACGGGGGACCGAACACCGGGGAGCTGTTTTTT. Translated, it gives CASDGGPNTGELFF.

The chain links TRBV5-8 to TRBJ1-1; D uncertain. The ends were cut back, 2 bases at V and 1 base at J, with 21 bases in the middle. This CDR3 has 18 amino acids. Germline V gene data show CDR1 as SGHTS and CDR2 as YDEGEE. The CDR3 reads CASSFESRWTGGNTEAFF. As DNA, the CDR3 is TGTGCCAGCAGCTTCGAGTCCAGGTGGACTGGTGGGAACACTGAAGCTTTCTTT.

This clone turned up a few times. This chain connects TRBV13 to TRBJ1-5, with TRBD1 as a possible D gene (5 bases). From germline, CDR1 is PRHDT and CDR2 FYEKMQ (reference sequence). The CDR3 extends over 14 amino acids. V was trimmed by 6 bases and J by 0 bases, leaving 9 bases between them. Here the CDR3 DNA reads TGTGCCAGCAGTTCCGGGGGTAGCAATCAGCCCCAGCATTTT. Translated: CASSSGGSNQPQHF.

CDR3 bases: TGTGCCAGCAGTTTTATAGCGGGTAATGAGCAGTTCTTC. The encoded protein is CASSFIAGNEQFF. The V and J genes are TRBV6-4 and TRBJ2-1; 7 nucleotides agree with TRBD2. The CDR3 extends over 13 amino acids. V was pared by 5 bases and J by 7 bases, with 5 bases of the junction left unmatched. Looked up from germline, CDR1 is MRHNA and CDR2 is SNTAGT.

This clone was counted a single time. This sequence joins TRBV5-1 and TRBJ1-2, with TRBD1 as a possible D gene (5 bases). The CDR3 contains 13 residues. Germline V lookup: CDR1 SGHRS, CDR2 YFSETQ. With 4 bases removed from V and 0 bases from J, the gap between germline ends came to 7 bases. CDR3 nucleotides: TGCGCCAGCAGCACGACAGCTAACTATGGCTACACCTTC. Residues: CASSTTANYGYTF.

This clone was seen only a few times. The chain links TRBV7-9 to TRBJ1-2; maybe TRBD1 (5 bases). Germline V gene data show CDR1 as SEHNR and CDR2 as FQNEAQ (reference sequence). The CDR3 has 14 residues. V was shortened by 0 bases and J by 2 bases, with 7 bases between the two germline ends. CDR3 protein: CASSLAQGNYGYTF. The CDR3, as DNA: TGTGCCAGCAGCTTAGCGCAGGGAAACTATGGCTACACCTTC.

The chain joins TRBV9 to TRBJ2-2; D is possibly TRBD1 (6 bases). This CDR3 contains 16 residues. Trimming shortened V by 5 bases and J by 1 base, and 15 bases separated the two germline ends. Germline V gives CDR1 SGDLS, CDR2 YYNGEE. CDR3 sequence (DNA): TGTGCCAGCAGTAATACAGGGATTGGGAACACCGGGGAGCTGTTTTTT. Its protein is CASSNTGIGNTGELFF.

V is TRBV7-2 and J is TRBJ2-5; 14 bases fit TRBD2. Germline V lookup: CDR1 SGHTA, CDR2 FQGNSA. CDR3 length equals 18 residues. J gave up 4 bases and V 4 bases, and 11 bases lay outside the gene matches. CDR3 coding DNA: TGTGCCAGCAGCTGGACTAGCGGGGGGTTCGCAGCCCGAGAGACCCAGTACTTC. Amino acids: CASSWTSGGFAARETQYF.

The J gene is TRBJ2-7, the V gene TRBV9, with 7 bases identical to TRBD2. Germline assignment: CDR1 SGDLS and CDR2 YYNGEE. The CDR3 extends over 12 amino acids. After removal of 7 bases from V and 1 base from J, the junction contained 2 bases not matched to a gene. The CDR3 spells CASGEGSYEQYF. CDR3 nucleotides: TGTGCCAGCGGGGAGGGGTCCTACGAGCAGTACTTC.

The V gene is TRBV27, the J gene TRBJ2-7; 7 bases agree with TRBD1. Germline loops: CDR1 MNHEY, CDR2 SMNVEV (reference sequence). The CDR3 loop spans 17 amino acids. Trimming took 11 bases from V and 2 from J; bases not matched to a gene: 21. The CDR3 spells CAGTPRGSVEGPYEQYF. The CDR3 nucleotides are TGTGCCGGAACCCCCAGGGGGTCGGTTGAGGGCCCCTACGAGCAGTACTTC.

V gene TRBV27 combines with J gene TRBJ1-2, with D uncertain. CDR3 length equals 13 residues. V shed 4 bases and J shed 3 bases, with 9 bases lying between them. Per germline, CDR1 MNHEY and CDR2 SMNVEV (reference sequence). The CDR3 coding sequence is TGTGCCAGCAGTTCTACCCCGGACTATGGCTACACCTTC. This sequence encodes CASSSTPDYGYTF.